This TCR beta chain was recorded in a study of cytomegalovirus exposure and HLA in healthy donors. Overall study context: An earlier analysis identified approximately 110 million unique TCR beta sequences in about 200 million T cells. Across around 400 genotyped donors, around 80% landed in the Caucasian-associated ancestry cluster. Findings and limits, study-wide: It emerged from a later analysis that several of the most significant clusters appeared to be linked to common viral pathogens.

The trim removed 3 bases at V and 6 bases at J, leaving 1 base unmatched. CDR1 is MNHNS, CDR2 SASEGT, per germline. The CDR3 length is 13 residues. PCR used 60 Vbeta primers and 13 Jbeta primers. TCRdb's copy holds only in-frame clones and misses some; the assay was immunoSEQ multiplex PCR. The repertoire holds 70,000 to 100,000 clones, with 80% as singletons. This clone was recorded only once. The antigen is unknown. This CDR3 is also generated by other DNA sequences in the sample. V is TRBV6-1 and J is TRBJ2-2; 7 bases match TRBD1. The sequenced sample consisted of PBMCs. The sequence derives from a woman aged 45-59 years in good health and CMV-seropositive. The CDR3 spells CASSDTGAGELFF. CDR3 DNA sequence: TGTGCCAGCAGTGATACAGGGGCCGGGGAGCTGTTTTTT.